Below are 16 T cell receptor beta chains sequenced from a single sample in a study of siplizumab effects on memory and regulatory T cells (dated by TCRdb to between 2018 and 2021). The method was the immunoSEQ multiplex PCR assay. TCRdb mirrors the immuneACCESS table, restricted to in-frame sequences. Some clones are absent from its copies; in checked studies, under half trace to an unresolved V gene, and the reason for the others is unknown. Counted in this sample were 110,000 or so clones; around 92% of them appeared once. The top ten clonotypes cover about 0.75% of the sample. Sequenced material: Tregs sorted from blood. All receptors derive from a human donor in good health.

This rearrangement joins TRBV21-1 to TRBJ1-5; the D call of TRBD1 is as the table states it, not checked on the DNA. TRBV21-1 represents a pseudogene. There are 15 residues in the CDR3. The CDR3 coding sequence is TGTGCCAGCAGCGACAGGCATATCGCGGGCCAGCCCCAGCATTTT. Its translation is CASSDRHIAGQPQHF.

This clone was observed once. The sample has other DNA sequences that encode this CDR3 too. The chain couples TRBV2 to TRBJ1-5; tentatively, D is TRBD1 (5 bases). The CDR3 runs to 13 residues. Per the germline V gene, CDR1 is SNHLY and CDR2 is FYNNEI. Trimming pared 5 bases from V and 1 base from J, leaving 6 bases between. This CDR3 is CASSRDSNQPQHF. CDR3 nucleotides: TGTGCCAGCAGTAGGGACAGCAATCAGCCCCAGCATTTT.

The CDR3 here is CASGPGGIQETQYF. The DNA of the CDR3 is TGTGCCAGCGGTCCTGGAGGGATTCAAGAGACCCAGTACTTC. The chain recombines TRBV5-6 with TRBJ2-5; D is possibly TRBD2 (6 bases). CDR3 length: 14 amino acids. Germline V lookup: CDR1 SGHDT, CDR2 YYEEEE. Trimming cost V 7 bases and J 2 bases, with 15 bases left between them.

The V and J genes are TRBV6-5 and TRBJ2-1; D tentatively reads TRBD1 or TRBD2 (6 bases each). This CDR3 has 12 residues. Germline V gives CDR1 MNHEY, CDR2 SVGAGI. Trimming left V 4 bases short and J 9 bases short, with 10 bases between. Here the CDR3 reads CASSSRGGEQFF. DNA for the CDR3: TGTGCCAGCAGTTCCAGGGGAGGTGAGCAGTTCTTC.

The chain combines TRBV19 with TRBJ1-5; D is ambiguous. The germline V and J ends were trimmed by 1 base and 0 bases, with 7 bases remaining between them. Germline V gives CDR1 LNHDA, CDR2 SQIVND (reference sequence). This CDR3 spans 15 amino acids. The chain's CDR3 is CASSIVGLSNQPQHF. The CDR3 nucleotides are TGTGCCAGTAGTATAGTGGGCCTTAGCAATCAGCCCCAGCATTTT.

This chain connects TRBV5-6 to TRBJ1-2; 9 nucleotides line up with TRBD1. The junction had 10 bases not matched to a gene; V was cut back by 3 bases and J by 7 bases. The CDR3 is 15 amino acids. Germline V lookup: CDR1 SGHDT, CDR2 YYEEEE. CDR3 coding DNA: TGTGCCAGCAGCTCGGGGACAGGGTCAATAGTTGGCTACACCTTC. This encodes CASSSGTGSIVGYTF. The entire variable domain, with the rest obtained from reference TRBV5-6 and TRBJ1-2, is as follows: DAGVTQSPTHLIKTRGQQVTLRCSPKSGHDTVSWYQQALGQGPQFIFQYYEEEERQRGNFPDRFSGHQFPNYSSELNVNALLLGDSALYLCASSSGTGSIVGYTFGSGTRLTVV.

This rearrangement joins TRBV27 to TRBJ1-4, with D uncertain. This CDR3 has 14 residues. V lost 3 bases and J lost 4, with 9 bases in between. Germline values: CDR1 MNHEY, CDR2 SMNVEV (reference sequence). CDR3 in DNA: TGTGCCAGCAGTTTCATTCCCCTTAATGAAAAACTGTTTTTT. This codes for CASSFIPLNEKLFF.

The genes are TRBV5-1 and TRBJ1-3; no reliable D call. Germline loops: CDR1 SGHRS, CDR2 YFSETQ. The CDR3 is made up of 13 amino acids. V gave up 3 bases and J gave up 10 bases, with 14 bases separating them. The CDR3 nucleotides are TGCGCCAGCAGCTCAGACAACCTCAAGACCATATATTTT. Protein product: CASSSDNLKTIYF.

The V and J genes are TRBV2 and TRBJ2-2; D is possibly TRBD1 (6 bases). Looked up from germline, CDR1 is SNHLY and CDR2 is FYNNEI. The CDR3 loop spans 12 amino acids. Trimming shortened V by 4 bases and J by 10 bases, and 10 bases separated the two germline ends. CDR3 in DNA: TGTGCCAGCAGTGTACAGGGCACGGAGCTGTTTTTT. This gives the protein CASSVQGTELFF.

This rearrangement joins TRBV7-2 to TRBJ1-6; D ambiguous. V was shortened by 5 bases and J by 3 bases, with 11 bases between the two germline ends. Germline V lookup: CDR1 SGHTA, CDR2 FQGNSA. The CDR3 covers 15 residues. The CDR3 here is CASSLSIGYNSPLHF. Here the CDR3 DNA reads TGTGCCAGCAGCCTATCAATCGGCTATAATTCACCCCTCCACTTT.

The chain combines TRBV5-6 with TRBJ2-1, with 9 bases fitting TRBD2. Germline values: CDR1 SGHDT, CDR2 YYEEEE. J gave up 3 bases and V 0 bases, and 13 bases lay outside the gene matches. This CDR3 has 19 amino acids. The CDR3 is CASSLVAAGGIIIYNEQFF. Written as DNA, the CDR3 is TGTGCCAGCAGCTTGGTTGCCGCGGGAGGGATTATAATCTACAATGAGCAGTTCTTC.

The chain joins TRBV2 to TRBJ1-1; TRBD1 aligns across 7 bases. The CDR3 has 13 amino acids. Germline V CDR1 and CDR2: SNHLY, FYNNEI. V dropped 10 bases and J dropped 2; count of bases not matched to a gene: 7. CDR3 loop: CATSKGGNTEAFF. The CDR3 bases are TGTGCCACTTCGAAAGGGGGCAACACTGAAGCTTTCTTT. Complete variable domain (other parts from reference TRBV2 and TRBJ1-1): EPEVTQTPSHQVTQMGQEVILRCVPISNHLYFYWYRQILGQKVEFLVSFYNNEISEKSEIFDDQFSVERPDGSNFTLKIRSTKLEDSAMYFCATSKGGNTEAFFGQGTRLTVV.

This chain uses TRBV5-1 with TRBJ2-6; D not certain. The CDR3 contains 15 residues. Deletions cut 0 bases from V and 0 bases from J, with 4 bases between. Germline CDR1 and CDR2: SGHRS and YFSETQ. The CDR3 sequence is CASSLESSGANVLTF. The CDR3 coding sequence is TGCGCCAGCAGCTTGGAGTCCTCTGGGGCCAACGTCCTGACTTTC.

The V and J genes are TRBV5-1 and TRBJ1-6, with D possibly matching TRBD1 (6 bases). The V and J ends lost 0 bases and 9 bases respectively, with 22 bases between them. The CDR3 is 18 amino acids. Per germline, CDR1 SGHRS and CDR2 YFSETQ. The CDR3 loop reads CASSLALERMSGASPLHF. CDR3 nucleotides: TGCGCCAGCAGCTTGGCGTTAGAACGGATGTCAGGGGCTTCACCCCTCCACTTT.

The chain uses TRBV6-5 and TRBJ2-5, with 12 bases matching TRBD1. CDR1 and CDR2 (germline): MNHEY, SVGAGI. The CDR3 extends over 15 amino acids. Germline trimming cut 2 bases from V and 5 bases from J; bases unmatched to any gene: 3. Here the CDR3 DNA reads TGTGCCAGCAGTTACCCGGGACAGGGGGCCGAGACCCAGTACTTC. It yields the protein CASSYPGQGAETQYF.

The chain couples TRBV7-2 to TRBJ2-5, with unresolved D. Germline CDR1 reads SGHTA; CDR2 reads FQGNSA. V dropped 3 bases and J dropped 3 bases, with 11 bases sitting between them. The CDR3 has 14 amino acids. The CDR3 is CASSFPGLKETQYF. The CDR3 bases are TGTGCCAGCAGCTTCCCCGGGCTTAAAGAGACCCAGTACTTC.